These 21 T cell receptor beta chains originate from one sample sequenced in a study of response to subunit inactivated influenza vaccine listed by TCRdb under 2018. The library came from RT-PCR. Sequencing was carried out with an Illumina HiSeq 2500. Clones were called with MiXCR by TCRdb after fastp trimmed the public reads at Q25, and only in-frame beta chains were retained. Every entry covers one CDR3 protein and lists the most common genes and DNA from its rows. The sample contains under 800,000 distinct CDR3 sequences, about 15% of them found a single time. Together, the top ten hold 5.5% to 7% of the sample. The sample here was PBMCs from blood, taken less than 15 days before vaccination. The receptors originated from a man aged 50 or older who received an inactivated influenza vaccine. Donor details come from another sample of the same person, matched by shared clones.

The chain is built from TRBV6-2 or TRBV6-3 and TRBJ2-7, with D perhaps TRBD1 (6 bases). The germline V and J ends were trimmed by 5 bases and 2 bases, with 10 bases remaining between them. The CDR3 extends over 13 amino acids. From germline, CDR1 is MNHEY and CDR2 SVGEGT. The CDR3 sequence: CASSKGDTYEQYF. The CDR3 coding sequence is TGTGCCAGCAGTAAGGGGGATACCTACGAGCAGTACTTC.

This chain connects TRBV15 to TRBJ1-2; TRBD1 agrees at 7 bases. CDR1 is LNHNV, CDR2 YYDKDF, per germline (reference sequence). V dropped 0 bases and J dropped 7; count of bases not matched to a gene: 8. This CDR3 has 15 residues. In DNA form, the CDR3 reads TGTGCCACCAGCAGAGACCAGACAGGGTCCGGTGGCTACACCTTC. Protein product: CATSRDQTGSGGYTF. Supplemented by reference TRBV15 and TRBJ1-2, the full variable domain reads DAMVIQNPRYQVTQFGKPVTLSCSQTLNHNVMYWYQQKSSQAPKLLFHYYDKDFNNEADTPDNFQSRRPNTSFCFLDIRSPGLGDTAMYLCATSRDQTGSGGYTFGSGTRLTVV.

This clonotype occurred many times. This rearrangement joins TRBV3-1 to TRBJ2-3; unclear D gene. Trimming cost V 6 bases and J 4 bases, with 5 bases left between them. This CDR3 spans 11 amino acids. Germline lookup yields CDR1 LGHDT and CDR2 YNNKEL (reference sequence). DNA of the CDR3: TGTGCCAGCAGAATGGCAGATACGCAGTATTTT. Translating it yields CASRMADTQYF.

The table lists this clonotype with a few counts. This rearrangement joins TRBV6-1 to TRBJ2-1; D gene unclear. The CDR3 runs to 15 residues. V was trimmed by 6 bases and J by 4 bases, leaving 16 bases between them. Germline V gene data show CDR1 as MNHNS and CDR2 as SASEGT. CDR3 loop: CASSERSASYNEQFF. CDR3 bases: TGTGCCAGCAGCGAGAGAAGTGCTTCTTACAATGAGCAGTTCTTC.

The J gene is TRBJ2-2, the V gene TRBV30, with D perhaps matching TRBD1 (6 bases). The V gene lost 3 bases and the J gene lost 1 base, with 9 bases spanning the gap. CDR1 GTSNPN and CDR2 SVGIG come from the germline V gene (reference sequence). The CDR3 covers 14 residues. CDR3 in amino acids: CAWRLQGNTGELFF. CDR3 nucleotides: TGTGCCTGGAGGTTACAGGGGAACACCGGGGAGCTGTTTTTT.

The CDR3 bases are TGTGCCAGCAGTTACGGGGGCTCTGATACGCAGTATTTT. Its translation: CASSYGGSDTQYF. The gene calls are TRBV6-5 and TRBJ2-3; D might be TRBD1 (6 bases). Germline assignment: CDR1 MNHEY and CDR2 SVGAGI. The V end was cut by 2 bases, the J end by 6 bases, with 9 bases between. CDR3 length: 13 residues.

The gene calls are TRBV20-1 and TRBJ1-4; possible D gene TRBD1, 6 bases. The CDR3 is made up of 14 amino acids. CDR1 DFQATT and CDR2 SNEGSKA come from the germline V gene (reference sequence). Trimming removed 1 base from V and 4 bases from J, with 10 bases in between. The CDR3 bases are TGCAGTGCTAGAGGGGGGCATGGTAATGAAAAACTGTTTTTT. Its protein is CSARGGHGNEKLFF.

This sequence joins TRBV11-3 and TRBJ2-3; 10 nucleotides line up with TRBD1. Germline CDR1 is SGHNT and CDR2 is YENEEA. This CDR3 spans 17 amino acids. V gave up 5 bases and J gave up 4 bases; unmatched junction bases: 12. The CDR3 DNA reads as TGTGCCAGCAGCCCCAGGGACAGGGGTTTTGGTGCAGATACGCAGTATTTT. Translated: CASSPRDRGFGADTQYF.

This clonotype came up many times. The V and J genes are TRBV5-1 and TRBJ2-2, with unresolved D. Trimming stripped 1 base from V and 0 bases from J, with 7 bases between. Germline V gene sequence: CDR1 SGHRS, CDR2 YFSETQ. The CDR3 spans 15 residues. CDR3 bases: TGCGCCAGCAGCTTGCTAACAACGAACACCGGGGAGCTGTTTTTT. Protein sequence: CASSLLTTNTGELFF.

This rearrangement joins TRBV2 to TRBJ1-5; D unclear. Germline V gene sequence: CDR1 SNHLY, CDR2 FYNNEI. Trimming removed 3 bases from V and 6 bases from J, with 9 bases in between. This CDR3 comprises 13 residues. The CDR3 loop reads CASSDQRAQPQHF. CDR3 sequence (DNA): TGTGCCAGCAGTGACCAAAGGGCTCAGCCCCAGCATTTT. Using reference TRBV2 and TRBJ1-5 for the parts outside the CDR3, the full variable domain is EPEVTQTPSHQVTQMGQEVILRCVPISNHLYFYWYRQILGQKVEFLVSFYNNEISEKSEIFDDQFSVERPDGSNFTLKIRSTKLEDSAMYFCASSDQRAQPQHFGDGTRLSIL.

The J gene is TRBJ1-2, the V gene TRBV6-1; D is possibly TRBD1 (5 bases). Germline V gene data show CDR1 as MNHNS and CDR2 as SASEGT. With 3 bases removed from V and 4 bases from J, the gap between germline ends came to 9 bases. The CDR3 is 13 residues long. This chain's CDR3 is CASSDGGGYGYTF. The CDR3 nucleotides read TGTGCCAGCAGTGATGGGGGGGGCTATGGCTACACCTTC.

This clonotype was seen only a few times. This sequence joins TRBV7-8 and TRBJ2-7, with D unresolved. CDR1 and CDR2 (germline): SGHVS, FQNEAQ. V gave up 4 bases and J gave up 7 bases, with 11 bases separating them. CDR3 length equals 12 residues. Written as DNA, the CDR3 is TGTGCCAGCAGCTATCTGGGTGGTGAGCAGTACTTC. Translation: CASSYLGGEQYF.

In its sample, this clonotype was seen many times. The chain employs TRBV6-2 or TRBV6-3 and TRBJ2-1; D not certain. The V and J ends lost 4 bases and 4 bases respectively, with 5 bases between them. The CDR3 is made up of 12 amino acids. Germline V lookup: CDR1 MNHEY, CDR2 SVGEGT. This CDR3 is CASSWGYNEQFF. DNA for the CDR3: TGTGCCAGCAGTTGGGGTTACAATGAGCAGTTCTTC.

The V and J genes are TRBV3-1 and TRBJ2-7; weak D call: TRBD1 (6 bases). V was cut by 10 bases and J by 2 bases, with 12 bases left in between. CDR3 length: 12 amino acids. The germline CDR1 and CDR2 sequences are LGHDT and YNNKEL (reference sequence). The DNA of the CDR3 is TGTGCCACAGGGGACGTCCCCTACGAGCAGTACTTC. Its protein product is CATGDVPYEQYF.

The table lists this clonotype with a few counts. This chain links TRBV7-8 with TRBJ2-3, with D tentatively TRBD1 (7 bases). Germline loops: CDR1 SGHVS, CDR2 FQNEAQ. The CDR3 contains 16 residues. V dropped 2 bases and J dropped 3 bases, with 15 bases sitting between them. The CDR3 coding sequence is TGTGCCAGCAGCTTAACGACAGGGAGGAGAACAGATACGCAGTATTTT. Protein sequence: CASSLTTGRRTDTQYF.

V usage is TRBV10-2 and J usage is TRBJ2-7; 9 bases line up with TRBD1. The CDR3 is 15 amino acids. The trim removed 4 bases at V and 2 bases at J, leaving 6 bases unmatched. CDR1 and CDR2 from the germline V gene are WSHSY and SAAADI. CDR3 coding DNA: TGCGCCAGCAGTGCTCCGGGACAGGGTACCTACGAGCAGTACTTC. Its translation: CASSAPGQGTYEQYF.

In this sample, this clonotype turned up a few times. The chain joins TRBV27 to TRBJ2-7, with 9 positions matching TRBD2. Germline V CDR1 and CDR2: MNHEY, SMNVEV (reference sequence). J was trimmed by 2 bases and V by 8 bases; bases with no gene match: 10. There are 15 residues in the CDR3. CDR3 DNA: TGTGCCAGCTCCTTTTCGCTAGCGGGGACCTACGAGCAGTACTTC. This codes for CASSFSLAGTYEQYF.

This clonotype was seen a few times. The chain links TRBV7-6 to TRBJ2-4; 7 bases line up with TRBD2. The CDR3 loop spans 16 amino acids. Germline CDR1 is SGHVS and CDR2 is FNYEAQ. V trimming: 5 bases; J trimming: 0 bases; junction bases outside the gene matches: 7. CDR3 coding DNA: TGTGCCAGCAGCACCGGGGAGGGATTAGCCAAAAACATTCAGTACTTC. Protein sequence: CASSTGEGLAKNIQYF.

V and J are TRBV7-8 and TRBJ1-1, with a possible D match to TRBD1 (5 bases). Germline V gives CDR1 SGHVS, CDR2 FQNEAQ. The CDR3 extends over 15 amino acids. V was shortened by 6 bases and J by 5 bases, with 19 bases between the two germline ends. The CDR3 DNA is TGTGCCAGCAGTAGAACGGCAGTGAGGGGAACTGAAGCTTTCTTT. This codes for CASSRTAVRGTEAFF.

The CDR3 protein is CSVEVRLAGVYEQYF. In nucleotides, the CDR3 is TGCAGCGTTGAAGTCCGCCTAGCGGGAGTGTACGAGCAGTACTTC. The chain uses TRBV29-1 and TRBJ2-7; 10 bases fit TRBD2. Germline-derived CDR1 and CDR2 are SQVTM and ANQGSEA. The J segment lost 4 bases and the V segment lost 1 base, leaving 7 bases of the junction unmatched. CDR3 length: 15 residues.

DNA of the CDR3: TGTGCCAGCAGCTTCCAAATGACAGGGGTTTACGAGCAGTACTTC. Translation: CASSFQMTGVYEQYF. The gene calls are TRBV11-2 and TRBJ2-7; 8 nucleotides line up with TRBD1. This CDR3 has 15 residues. Germline V lookup: CDR1 SGHAT, CDR2 FQNNGV. The V and J ends lost 3 bases and 4 bases, in that order; junction bases with no gene match: 8.